These 14 T cell receptor beta chains originate from one sample sequenced in a study of breast tumors, draining lymph nodes, adjacent tissues. TCRdb called the multiplex PCR reads again in MiXCR, with one record for every CDR3 protein. Of about 7,200 distinct CDR3 sequences detected, 43% appear once; the ten largest clones hold about 44%. Input material: tumor-adjacent breast tissue. These receptors were obtained from a female donor with breast cancer. Some clones in this sample may be carry-over from other donors' samples.

This clonotype was detected many times. This chain connects TRBV11-2 to TRBJ2-3; 14 positions match TRBD2. Trimming removed 5 bases from V and 8 bases from J; junction bases left unmatched: 9. The germline CDR1 and CDR2 sequences are SGHAT and FQNNGV. The CDR3 has 16 amino acids. CDR3 sequence reads: CASSRGTSGSGGTQYF. The CDR3 DNA sequence: TGTGCCAGCAGCCGCGGGACTAGCGGGAGCGGCGGTACGCAGTATTTT.

Many counts were recorded for this clonotype. This chain connects TRBV7-2 to TRBJ1-5, with D unresolved. Trimming removed 1 base at V and 6 bases at J, with 7 bases between. The CDR3 covers 13 residues. Germline V gene data show CDR1 as SGHTA and CDR2 as FQGNSA. CDR3 sequence: CASSLEGSQPQHF. For the CDR3, the DNA is TGTGCCAGCAGCTTAGAAGGGTCTCAGCCCCAGCATTTT.

This rearrangement joins TRBV4-3 to TRBJ1-6; 8 positions match TRBD1. CDR1 is LGHNA, CDR2 YSLEER, per germline. V dropped 0 bases and J dropped 10; count of bases not matched to a gene: 2. CDR3 length: 14 amino acids. CDR3 region: CASSQETGASPLHF. CDR3 sequence (DNA): TGCGCCAGCAGCCAAGAGACAGGGGCCTCACCCCTCCACTTT.

Sample share makes this clonotype medium-sized. The V call is TRBV6-5, the J call TRBJ1-6; D is uncertain. Deletions cut 7 bases from V and 10 bases from J, with 14 bases between. The CDR3 covers 13 residues. Germline V gene data show CDR1 as MNHEY and CDR2 as SVGAGI. The CDR3 loop is CASTPGFGSPLHF. Here the CDR3 DNA reads TGTGCCAGCACCCCGGGGTTCGGCTCACCCCTCCACTTT.

In this sample, this clonotype is large. The chain is built from TRBV9 and TRBJ2-3; the match to TRBD2 covers 9 bases. The CDR3 runs to 18 residues. V lost 3 bases, J lost 2 bases, and 13 bases stayed unmatched. Germline CDR1 SGDLS, CDR2 YYNGEE. CDR3 sequence (DNA): TGTGCCAGCAGCGAATCGGGGGGGCTAGCGGGAAACACAGATACGCAGTATTTT. Encoded protein: CASSESGGLAGNTDTQYF. The full variable domain, rest sourced from reference TRBV9 and TRBJ2-3, is DSGVTQTPKHLITATGQRVTLRCSPRSGDLSVYWYQQSLDQGLQFLIQYYNGEERAKGNILERFSAQQFPDLHSELNLSSLELGDSALYFCASSESGGLAGNTDTQYFGPGTRLTVL.

This clonotype was recorded a few times. This chain connects TRBV28 to TRBJ1-5, with 9 bases fitting TRBD1. The CDR3 has 15 amino acids. CDR1 is MDHEN and CDR2 is SYDVKM in the germline V gene. The J segment lost 7 bases and the V segment lost 5 bases, leaving 9 bases of the junction unmatched. This chain's CDR3 is CASSLSGTGKQPQHF. CDR3 in DNA: TGTGCCAGCAGTCTCTCCGGGACAGGGAAACAGCCCCAGCATTTT.

This clonotype was observed many times. The chain couples TRBV29-1 to TRBJ1-3; maybe TRBD1 (5 bases). This CDR3 comprises 15 residues. The germline V gene has CDR1 SQVTM and CDR2 ANQGSEA. Trimming removed 3 bases at V and 1 base at J, with 13 bases between. CDR3 residues: CSVDSGSGSGNTIYF. As DNA, the CDR3 is TGCAGCGTTGATTCAGGGAGCGGGTCTGGAAACACCATATATTTT.

This clonotype ranks as large. The V and J genes are TRBV20-1 and TRBJ2-7; no definite D call. V lost 0 bases to trimming and J lost 0 bases, with 12 bases between them. CDR1 is DFQATT and CDR2 is SNEGSKA in the germline V gene (reference sequence). This CDR3 has 15 residues. The CDR3 region has the DNA TGCAGTGCTAGAGATAAGGGCCTTTACTCCTACGAGCAGTACTTC. Translated, it gives CSARDKGLYSYEQYF.

In this sample, this clonotype is medium-sized. The chain joins TRBV20-1 to TRBJ2-7, with D perhaps assigned TRBD1 or TRBD2 (5 bases each). The CDR3 is made up of 14 amino acids. CDR1 is DFQATT and CDR2 is SNEGSKA in the germline V gene (reference sequence). Trimming removed 4 bases from V and 7 bases from J, with 20 bases in between. Here the CDR3 reads CSATLGPSSGEQYF. CDR3 sequence (DNA): TGCAGTGCTACTTTGGGACCTTCATCGGGGGAGCAGTACTTC.

This clonotype was found many times. The chain's CDR3 is CASSSLDGGYGYTF. For the CDR3, the DNA is TGTGCCAGCAGTTCTCTAGATGGAGGCTATGGCTACACCTTC. This rearrangement joins TRBV28 to TRBJ1-2; D remains unclear. The V and J ends lost 4 bases and 4 bases respectively, with 13 bases between them. CDR3 length: 14 amino acids. Germline CDR1 reads MDHEN; CDR2 reads SYDVKM.

The rearrangement uses TRBV29-1 and TRBJ2-5, with 10 bases lining up with TRBD2. From germline, CDR1 is SQVTM and CDR2 ANQGSEA. The CDR3 extends over 16 amino acids. J was trimmed by 5 bases and V by 0 bases; bases with no gene match: 9. The CDR3 region is CSVEDRTSGVGETQYF. The CDR3, as DNA: TGCAGCGTTGAAGATCGAACTAGCGGGGTGGGGGAGACCCAGTACTTC.

This clonotype was picked up a small number of times. A read error is possible here, since a much larger clone lies one base away. This chain uses TRBV18 with TRBJ2-7, with 11 bases identical to TRBD1. This CDR3 contains 14 residues. CDR1 and CDR2 from the germline V gene are KGHSH and LQKENI. As DNA, the CDR3 is TGTGCCAGCTCACTTAGGACAGGGGGCGACGAGCAGTGCTTC. This gives the protein CASSLRTGGDEQCF.

By share of the sample, this clonotype is medium-sized. This chain connects TRBV19 to TRBJ2-1, with 7 bases that match TRBD2. Unmatched junction bases numbered 6, after V lost 0 bases and J lost 7 bases. The CDR3 runs 15 residues. Germline CDR1 is LNHDA and CDR2 is SQIVND (reference sequence). This CDR3 reads CASSIDQPGLNEQFF. The CDR3 DNA is TGTGCCAGTAGTATAGATCAGCCGGGACTAAATGAGCAGTTCTTC.

The chain uses TRBV6-2 or TRBV6-3 and TRBJ1-1; tentatively, D is TRBD1 (6 bases). The germline V and J ends were trimmed by 0 bases and 7 bases, with 12 bases remaining between them. Germline CDR1 reads MNHEY; CDR2 reads SVGEGT. This CDR3 comprises 14 residues. CDR3: CASSYSTGAGEAFF. DNA of the CDR3: TGTGCCAGCAGTTACTCGACGGGGGCAGGTGAAGCTTTCTTT.